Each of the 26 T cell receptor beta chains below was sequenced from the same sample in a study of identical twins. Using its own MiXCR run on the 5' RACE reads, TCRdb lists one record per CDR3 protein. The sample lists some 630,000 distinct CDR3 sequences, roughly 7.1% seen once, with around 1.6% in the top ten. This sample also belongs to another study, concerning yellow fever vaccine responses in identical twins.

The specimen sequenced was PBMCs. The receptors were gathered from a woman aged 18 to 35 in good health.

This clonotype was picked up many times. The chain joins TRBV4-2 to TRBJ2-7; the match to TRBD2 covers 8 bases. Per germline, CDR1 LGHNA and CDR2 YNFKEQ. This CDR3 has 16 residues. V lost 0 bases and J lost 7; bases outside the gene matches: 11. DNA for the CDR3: TGTGCCAGCAGCCAAGACCTAAGCGGGAGAGTAGGGGAGCAGTACTTC. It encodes CASSQDLSGRVGEQYF.

The CDR3 DNA reads as TGTGCCAGCACTGTGACTAGCAGCTCCTACAATGAGCAGTTCTTC. The encoded protein is CASTVTSSSYNEQFF. J is TRBJ2-1 and V is TRBV12-3 or TRBV12-4; 7 bases map to TRBD2. V lost 7 bases to trimming and J lost 0 bases; unmatched junction nucleotides: 6. The CDR3 runs to 15 residues.

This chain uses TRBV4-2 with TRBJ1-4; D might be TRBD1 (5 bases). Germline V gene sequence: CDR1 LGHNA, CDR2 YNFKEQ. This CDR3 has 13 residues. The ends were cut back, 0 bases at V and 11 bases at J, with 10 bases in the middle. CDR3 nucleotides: TGTGCCAGCAGCCAAGATCGGGGGGGGAAACTGTTTTTT. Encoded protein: CASSQDRGGKLFF.

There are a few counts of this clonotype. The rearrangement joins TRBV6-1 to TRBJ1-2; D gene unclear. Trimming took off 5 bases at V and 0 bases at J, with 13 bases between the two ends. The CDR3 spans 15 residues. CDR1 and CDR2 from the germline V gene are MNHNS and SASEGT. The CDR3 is CASSPDRHANYGYTF. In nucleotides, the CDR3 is TGTGCCAGCAGTCCAGACCGACACGCTAACTATGGCTACACCTTC.

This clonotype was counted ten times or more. CDR3 in amino acids: CASSLSSGRADTQYF. For the CDR3, the DNA is TGTGCCAGCAGCTTGTCTAGCGGGAGGGCAGATACGCAGTATTTT. The V call is TRBV7-2, the J call TRBJ2-3, with 12 bases lining up with TRBD2. The CDR3 covers 15 residues. V shed 3 bases and J 4 bases; nucleotides not matched to a gene: 2. Germline V gives CDR1 SGHTA, CDR2 FQGNSA. Looking up the rest from reference TRBV7-2 and TRBJ2-3 gives the full variable domain: GAGVSQSPSNKVTEKGKDVELRCDPISGHTALYWYRQSLGQGLEFLIYFQGNSAPDKSGLPSDRFSAERTGGSVSTLTIQRTQQEDSAVYLCASSLSSGRADTQYFGPGTRLTVL.

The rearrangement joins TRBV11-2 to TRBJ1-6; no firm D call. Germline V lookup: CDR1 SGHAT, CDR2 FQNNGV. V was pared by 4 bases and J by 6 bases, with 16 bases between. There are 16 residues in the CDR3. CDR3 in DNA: TGTGCCAGCAGCTCTCTCTCCGGGCCAAGTAATTCACCCCTCCACTTT. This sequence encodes CASSSLSGPSNSPLHF.

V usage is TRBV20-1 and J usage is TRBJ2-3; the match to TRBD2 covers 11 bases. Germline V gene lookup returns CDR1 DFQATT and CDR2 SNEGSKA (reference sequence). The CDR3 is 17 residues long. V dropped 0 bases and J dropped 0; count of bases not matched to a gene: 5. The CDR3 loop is CSARDRRTSGSTDTQYF. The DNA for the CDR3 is TGCAGTGCTAGAGACCGAAGGACTAGCGGGAGCACAGATACGCAGTATTTT.

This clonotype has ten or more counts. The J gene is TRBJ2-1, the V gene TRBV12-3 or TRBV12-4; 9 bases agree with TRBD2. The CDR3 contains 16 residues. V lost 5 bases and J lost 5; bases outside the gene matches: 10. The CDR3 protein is CASSPLAGENDNEQFF. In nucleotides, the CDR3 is TGTGCCAGCAGTCCCTTAGCGGGAGAGAATGACAATGAGCAGTTCTTC.

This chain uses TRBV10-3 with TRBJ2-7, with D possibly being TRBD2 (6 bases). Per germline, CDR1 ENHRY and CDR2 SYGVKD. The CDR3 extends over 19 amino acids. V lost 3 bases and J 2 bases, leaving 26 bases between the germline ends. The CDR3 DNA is TGTGCCATCAGTGACTCACTTCAAAGCGGGCCCGAGCCCCCCTACGAGCAGTACTTC. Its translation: CAISDSLQSGPEPPYEQYF.

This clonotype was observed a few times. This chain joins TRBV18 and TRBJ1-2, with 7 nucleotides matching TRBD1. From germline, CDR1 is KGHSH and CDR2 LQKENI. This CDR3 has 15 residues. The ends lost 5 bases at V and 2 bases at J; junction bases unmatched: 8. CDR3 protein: CASSSSGQTNYGYTF. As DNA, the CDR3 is TGTGCCAGCTCATCATCGGGACAGACCAACTATGGCTACACCTTC.

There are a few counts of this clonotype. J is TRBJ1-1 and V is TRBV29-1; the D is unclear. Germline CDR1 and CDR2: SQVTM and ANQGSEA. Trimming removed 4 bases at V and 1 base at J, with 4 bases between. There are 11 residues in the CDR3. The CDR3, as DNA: TGCAGCGTTGCGCCGAACACTGAAGCTTTCTTT. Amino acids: CSVAPNTEAFF.

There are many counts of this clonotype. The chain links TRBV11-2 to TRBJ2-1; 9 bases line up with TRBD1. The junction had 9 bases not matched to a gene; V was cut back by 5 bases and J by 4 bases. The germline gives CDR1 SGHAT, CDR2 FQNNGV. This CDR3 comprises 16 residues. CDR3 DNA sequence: TGTGCCAGCAGCGCACCAACAGGGGGCCATTACAATGAGCAGTTCTTC. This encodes CASSAPTGGHYNEQFF.

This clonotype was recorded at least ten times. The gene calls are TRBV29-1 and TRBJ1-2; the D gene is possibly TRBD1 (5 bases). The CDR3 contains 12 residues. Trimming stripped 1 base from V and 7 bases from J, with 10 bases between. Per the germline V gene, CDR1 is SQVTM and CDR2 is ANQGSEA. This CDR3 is CSVEVGAVGYTF. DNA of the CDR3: TGCAGCGTTGAAGTAGGGGCAGTTGGCTACACCTTC.

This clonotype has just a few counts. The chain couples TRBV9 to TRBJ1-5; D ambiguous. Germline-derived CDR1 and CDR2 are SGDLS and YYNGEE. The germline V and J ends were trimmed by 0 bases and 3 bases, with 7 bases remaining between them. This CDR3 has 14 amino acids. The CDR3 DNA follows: TGTGCCAGCAGCGTAGGAGGGATCAATCAGCCCCAGCATTTT. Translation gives CASSVGGINQPQHF.

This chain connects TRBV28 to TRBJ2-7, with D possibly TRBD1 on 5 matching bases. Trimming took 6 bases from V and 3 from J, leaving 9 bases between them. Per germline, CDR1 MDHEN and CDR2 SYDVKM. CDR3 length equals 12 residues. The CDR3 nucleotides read TGTGCCAGCAGCAAGACAGACTACGAGCAGTACGTC. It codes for CASSKTDYEQYV.

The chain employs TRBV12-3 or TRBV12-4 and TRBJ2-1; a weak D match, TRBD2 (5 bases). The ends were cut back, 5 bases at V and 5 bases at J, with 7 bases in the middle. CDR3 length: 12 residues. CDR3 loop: CASSGLDNEQFF. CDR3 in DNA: TGTGCCAGCAGTGGACTTGACAATGAGCAGTTCTTC.

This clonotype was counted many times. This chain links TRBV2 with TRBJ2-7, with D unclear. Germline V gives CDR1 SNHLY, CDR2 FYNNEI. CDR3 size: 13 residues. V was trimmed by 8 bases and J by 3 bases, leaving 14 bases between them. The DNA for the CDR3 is TGTGCCAGCCTCCTCCAGACCATCTACGAGCAGTACTTC. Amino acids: CASLLQTIYEQYF.

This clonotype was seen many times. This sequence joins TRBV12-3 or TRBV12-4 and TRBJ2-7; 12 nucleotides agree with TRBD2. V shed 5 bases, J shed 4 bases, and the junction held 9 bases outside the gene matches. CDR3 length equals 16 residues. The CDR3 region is CASSETKLAGGYEQYF. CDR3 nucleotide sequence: TGTGCCAGCAGTGAAACTAAACTAGCGGGGGGTTACGAGCAGTACTTC.

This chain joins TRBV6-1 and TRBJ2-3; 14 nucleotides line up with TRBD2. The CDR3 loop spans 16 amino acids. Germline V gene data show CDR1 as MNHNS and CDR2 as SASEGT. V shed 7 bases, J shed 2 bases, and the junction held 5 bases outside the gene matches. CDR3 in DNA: TGTGCCAGCAAAGGACTAGCGGGGGGTAACACAGATACGCAGTATTTT. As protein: CASKGLAGGNTDTQYF.

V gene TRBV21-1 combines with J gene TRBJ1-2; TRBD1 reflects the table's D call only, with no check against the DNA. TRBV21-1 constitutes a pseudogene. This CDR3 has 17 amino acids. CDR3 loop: CAKDSRRLQAINYGYTF. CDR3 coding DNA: TGTGCCAAGGATTCCCGGAGGTTACAAGCCATTAACTATGGCTACACCTTC.

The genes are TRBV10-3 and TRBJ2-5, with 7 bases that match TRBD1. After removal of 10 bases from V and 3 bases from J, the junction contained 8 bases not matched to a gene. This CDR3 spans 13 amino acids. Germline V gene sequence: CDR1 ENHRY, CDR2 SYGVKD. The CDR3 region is CATRSGTEETQYF. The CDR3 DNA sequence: TGTGCCACACGCTCTGGGACAGAAGAGACCCAGTACTTC.

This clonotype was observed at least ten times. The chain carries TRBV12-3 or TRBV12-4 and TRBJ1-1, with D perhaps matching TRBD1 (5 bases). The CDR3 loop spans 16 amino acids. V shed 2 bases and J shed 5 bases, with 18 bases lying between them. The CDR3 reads CASSLWEAGRKTEAFF. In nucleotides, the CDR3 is TGTGCCAGCAGTTTATGGGAGGCAGGGAGGAAAACTGAAGCTTTCTTT.

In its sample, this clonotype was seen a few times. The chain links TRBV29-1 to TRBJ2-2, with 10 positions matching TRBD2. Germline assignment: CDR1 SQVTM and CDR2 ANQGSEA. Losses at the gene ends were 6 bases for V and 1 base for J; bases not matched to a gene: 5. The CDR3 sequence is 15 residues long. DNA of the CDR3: TGCAGCGTCTATACTAGCGGGGTGAACACCGGGGAGCTGTTTTTT. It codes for CSVYTSGVNTGELFF.

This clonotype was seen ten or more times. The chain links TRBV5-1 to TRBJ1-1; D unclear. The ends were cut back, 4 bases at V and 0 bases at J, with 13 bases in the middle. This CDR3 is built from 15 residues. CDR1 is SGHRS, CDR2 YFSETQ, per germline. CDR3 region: CASSLGPHVNTEAFF. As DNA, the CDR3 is TGCGCCAGCAGCCTAGGTCCCCATGTGAACACTGAAGCTTTCTTT.

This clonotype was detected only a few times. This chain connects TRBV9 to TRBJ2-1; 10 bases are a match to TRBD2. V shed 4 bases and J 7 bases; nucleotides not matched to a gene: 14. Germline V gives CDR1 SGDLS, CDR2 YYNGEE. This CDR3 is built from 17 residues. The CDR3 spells CASSTSSGLAGANEQFF. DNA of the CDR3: TGTGCCAGCAGCACCTCGTCGGGCCTAGCGGGAGCGAATGAGCAGTTCTTC.

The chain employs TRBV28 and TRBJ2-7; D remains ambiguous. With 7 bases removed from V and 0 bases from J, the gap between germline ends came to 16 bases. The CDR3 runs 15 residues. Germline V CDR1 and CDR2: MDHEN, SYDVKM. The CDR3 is CASNGYQVYSYEQYF. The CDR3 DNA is TGTGCCAGCAATGGCTACCAGGTTTACTCCTACGAGCAGTACTTC.